This T cell receptor beta chain is drawn from a study of shared clonotypes between healthy human individuals. The study, taken as a whole, reports: A small donor pool kept down the genetic and exposure-history diversity that was represented.

TCRdb's table, derived via immunoSEQ multiplex PCR, lists solely in-frame clones and lacks some. The table lists 750,000 to 1,000,000 clones, roughly 92% of them singletons. Positively selected for CCR7, the CD45RO-negative cells used as naive CD8 cells excluded terminally differentiated effector memory CD45RA+ cells. The healthy adult donors were HIV-negative and reported no recent acute infections or vaccinations. About this clone: The target antigen is unknown.

The TCR comes from a man aged 25-45 years in good health. Sequencing was done on a sample of naive CD8+ T cells sorted from blood.

Written as DNA, the CDR3 is TGTGCCAGCAGTCCCGGGACAGGCCACAATGAGCAGTTCTTC. Translated: CASSPGTGHNEQFF. This rearrangement joins TRBV6-5 to TRBJ2-1, with TRBD1 matching over 8 bases. The V gene's germline CDR1 is MNHEY and CDR2 SVGAGI. The CDR3 is 14 amino acids. J lost 5 bases, V lost 5 bases, and 5 bases had no gene match.